Sequencing of this T cell receptor (beta chain) was carried out in a study of long-term antiretroviral therapy in people with HIV. The CDR3 loop spans 12 amino acids. The germline V gene encodes CDR1 SGHAT and CDR2 FQNNGV. Trimming cost V 0 bases and J 4 bases, with 4 bases left between them. Runs used v3.0 of the immunoSEQ assay and were done at survey level. The protocol was immunoSEQ multiplex PCR, while the TCRdb copy is restricted to in-frame clones and leaves out a portion. The data show roughly 6,400 clones, more than 65% seen once. This clone was detected a few times. The sample consisted of unsorted PBMCs, taken 1.1 years after starting antiretroviral therapy. The chain combines TRBV11-2 with TRBJ2-7; D remains ambiguous. The sequence derives from a man aged 35 to 55 with HIV. CDR3 sequence: CASSLDLYEQYF. DNA for the CDR3: TGTGCCAGCAGCTTAGACCTGTACGAGCAGTACTTC.